This T cell receptor beta chain is drawn from a study of blood T cells in healthy people across ages. Across the whole study: Per two T cells, about one barcoded beta molecule was captured through template switching. The study, taken as a whole, reports: It was not known whether donors were CMV positive (a possible confounder of expanded clonotype changes). Those diversity estimates obtained from one million T cells were thought to be underestimates.

With respect to this clonotype: What it binds is not known.

The CDR3 has 15 residues. The V segment lost 6 bases and the J segment 2 bases; nucleotides outside the gene matches: 6. Looked up from germline, CDR1 is MNHEY and CDR2 is SMNVEV (reference sequence). The use of a sample-barcoded 5' primer and a J-beta primer mix characterized a second PCR of about 6 to 11 cycles. All cDNA molecules were each tagged by a template-switch adaptor with 12 random nucleotides. Each CDR3 protein gets one entry after TCRdb re-called the 5' RACE reads with MiXCR. This table holds approximately 730,000 distinct CDR3 sequences, roughly 50% found once. The chain combines TRBV27 with TRBJ2-3, with 9 bases identical to TRBD2. The receptor's source is an elderly man in good health. Material for sequencing was blood. Here the CDR3 reads CASSPGTSPTDTQYF. CDR3 sequence (DNA): TGTGCCAGCAGCCCCGGGACTAGCCCCACAGATACGCAGTATTTT.